The 29 T cell receptor beta chains given below trace back to one sample, sequenced in a study of T cell repertoires in aging, cancer and after chemotherapy. Multiplex touch-down PCR with TRB-A/B primers amplified rearranged V-D-J TRB sequences. TCRdb passed the multiplex PCR reads through MiXCR, listing each CDR3 protein once. The profile shows some 1,400 distinct CDR3 sequences, just under 55% of them singletons. The template was genomic DNA from peripheral blood, not RNA. The sample taken for sequencing was blood. These receptors came from a human donor with a blood cancer.

The chain is built from TRBV6-5 and TRBJ2-1, with TRBD2 as a possible D gene (7 bases). The germline V and J ends were trimmed by 8 bases and 5 bases, with 16 bases remaining between them. Germline V CDR1 and CDR2: MNHEY, SVGAGI. The CDR3 has 14 amino acids. CDR3: CASRGAGANNEQFF. In DNA form, the CDR3 reads TGTGCCAGCCGGGGGGCTGGGGCCAACAATGAGCAGTTCTTC.

In regard to this clonotype: One junction end does not reproduce the germline sequence, and a read error may be involved. The chain carries TRBV19 and TRBJ1-2, with D possibly TRBD1 on 6 matching bases. Per germline, CDR1 LNHDA and CDR2 SQIVND (reference sequence). This CDR3 comprises 15 residues. CDR3 protein: CASIIGAGALDGYTF. The CDR3 bases are TGTGCCAGTATTATAGGGGCAGGGGCTCTCGACGGCTACACCTTC.

The gene calls are TRBV12-3 or TRBV12-4 and TRBJ1-2, with 8 bases lining up with TRBD1. This CDR3 contains 12 residues. V trimming: 5 bases; J trimming: 8 bases; junction bases outside the gene matches: 4. CDR3 DNA: TGTGCCAGCAGTCGGACAGGGCGAGGCTACACCTTC. It specifies CASSRTGRGYTF.

J is TRBJ2-1 and V is TRBV30, with D perhaps matching TRBD1 (7 bases). CDR1 is GTSNPN, CDR2 SVGIG, per germline (reference sequence). The CDR3 length is 16 residues. V was trimmed by 3 bases and J by 0 bases, leaving 15 bases between them. This chain's CDR3 is CAWSRGVGRSYNEQFF. The CDR3 nucleotides are TGTGCCTGGAGCAGGGGGGTGGGTCGCTCCTACAATGAGCAGTTCTTC.

The chain recombines TRBV12-3 or TRBV12-4 with TRBJ1-4, with D unclear. This CDR3 is built from 14 residues. V was shortened by 4 bases and J by 0 bases, with 6 bases between the two germline ends. Here the CDR3 DNA reads TGTGCCAGCAGTTATGGTGCAACTAATGAAAAACTGTTTTTT. It specifies CASSYGATNEKLFF.

Judged by abundance, this clonotype is large (0.1 to 1%). J is TRBJ2-1 and V is TRBV5-4; 7 bases align to TRBD1. The V and J ends lost 0 bases and 5 bases, in that order; junction bases with no gene match: 5. This CDR3 has 15 residues. Germline loops: CDR1 SGHNT, CDR2 YYREEE (reference sequence). DNA for the CDR3: TGTGCCAGCAGCTTGGGACAGGGCTACAACAATGAGCAGTTCTTC. Encoded protein: CASSLGQGYNNEQFF.

Relative to its sample, this clonotype is large (0.1 to 1%). V gene TRBV27 combines with J gene TRBJ2-4; D remains ambiguous. The CDR3 runs 14 residues. Trimming took off 4 bases at V and 1 base at J, with 8 bases between the two ends. Germline lookup yields CDR1 MNHEY and CDR2 SMNVEV (reference sequence). CDR3: CASSSVSAKNIQYF. Written as DNA, the CDR3 is TGTGCCAGCAGTTCGGTGTCGGCCAAAAACATTCAGTACTTC.

CDR3 sequence: CASSISAGGLNEQFF. The DNA for the CDR3 is TGTGCCAGTAGTATATCCGCAGGGGGGCTTAATGAGCAGTTCTTC. The gene calls are TRBV19 and TRBJ2-1; D possibly corresponds to TRBD1 (7 bases). Germline CDR1 and CDR2: LNHDA and SQIVND (reference sequence). This CDR3 comprises 15 residues. Trimming cost V 2 bases and J 7 bases, with 15 bases left between them.

This clonotype rates as medium-sized. The chain uses TRBV20-1 and TRBJ1-4; D is uncertain. Germline loops: CDR1 DFQATT, CDR2 SNEGSKA (reference sequence). Trimming pared 0 bases from V and 5 bases from J, leaving 13 bases between. The CDR3 runs to 15 residues. The CDR3 DNA reads as TGCAGTGCTAGAGATCTGAGGGCTACGAATGAAAAACTGTTTTTT. The encoded protein is CSARDLRATNEKLFF.

V and J are TRBV20-1 and TRBJ2-5, with a possible D match to TRBD2 (6 bases). CDR1 is DFQATT, CDR2 SNEGSKA, per germline (reference sequence). The CDR3 totals 12 residues. The V end lost 6 bases, the J end lost 5 bases, and 13 bases lay between the germline ends. The CDR3 coding sequence is TGCAGTGCATGGGGCGGGGCGGAGACCCAGTACTTC. It yields the protein CSAWGGAETQYF.

The chain joins TRBV6-5 to TRBJ1-2; TRBD1 matches 7 bases. The trim removed 7 bases at V and 5 bases at J, leaving 16 bases unmatched. The CDR3 loop spans 16 amino acids. CDR1 and CDR2 (germline): MNHEY, SVGAGI. CDR3 in DNA: TGTGCCAGCAACTCCCTGGCGGGACAGCTTCAGTATGGCTACACCTTC. Encoded protein: CASNSLAGQLQYGYTF.

This chain joins TRBV11-2 and TRBJ2-3, with 10 bases lining up with TRBD1. Trimming removed 1 base from V and 4 bases from J; junction bases left unmatched: 11. The CDR3 is 18 amino acids. CDR1 SGHAT and CDR2 FQNNGV come from the germline V gene. As DNA, the CDR3 is TGTGCCAGCAGCTTAGGGGGGTGGGGGACAGGGGCGGCAGATACGCAGTATTTT. Residues: CASSLGGWGTGAADTQYF.

A word on this clonotype: Because the CDR3's place on the DNA is in doubt, the DNA is left out and the CDR3 is given as listed by TCRdb. The V gene is TRBV15, the J gene TRBJ1-3; the table's D call, TRBD1, was not checked against the DNA. The CDR3 has 24 amino acids, counting both end residues. Germline V gives CDR1 LNHNV, CDR2 YYDKDF (reference sequence). The CDR3 spells CASSRIDREGEQYFGPDSGNTIYF.

The chain combines TRBV29-1 with TRBJ2-1; no reliable D call. V lost 4 bases, J lost 9 bases, and 7 bases lay in between. CDR1 and CDR2 from the germline V gene are SQVTM and ANQGSEA. There are 10 residues in the CDR3. CDR3 coding DNA: TGCAGCGTTGGCCATGGTGAGCAGTTCTTC. Its translation: CSVGHGEQFF.

By sample fraction, this clonotype is large. The gene calls are TRBV6-1 and TRBJ1-5, with D perhaps matching TRBD1 (5 bases). The CDR3 sequence is 15 residues long. CDR1 is MNHNS and CDR2 is SASEGT in the germline V gene. Trimming cost V 2 bases and J 1 base, with 9 bases left between them. The CDR3 sequence: CASSEQGLSNQPQHF. CDR3 coding DNA: TGTGCCAGCAGTGAACAGGGTTTGAGCAATCAGCCCCAGCATTTT.

The J gene is TRBJ1-1, the V gene TRBV7-9; weak D call: TRBD1 (6 bases). From germline, CDR1 is SEHNR and CDR2 FQNEAQ (reference sequence). The CDR3 is 12 residues long. Trimming cost V 4 bases and J 7 bases, with 10 bases left between them. The CDR3 reads CASSSDSLEAFF. The CDR3, as DNA: TGTGCCAGCAGCTCGGACAGCCTTGAAGCTTTCTTT.

Sample share makes this clonotype large. The genes are TRBV6-5 and TRBJ1-3, with no clear D. CDR3 length equals 15 residues. V lost 7 bases to trimming and J lost 0 bases, with 13 bases between them. Germline V lookup: CDR1 MNHEY, CDR2 SVGAGI. DNA of the CDR3: TGTGCCAGCACCGGGTTACTTAGCTCTGGAAACACCATATATTTT. Translating gives CASTGLLSSGNTIYF.

By frequency in the sample, this clonotype is large. V gene TRBV5-5 combines with J gene TRBJ2-7; 11 bases line up with TRBD1. V shed 7 bases, J shed 6 bases, and the junction held 12 bases outside the gene matches. In germline, CDR1 is SGHKS, CDR2 YYEKEE (reference sequence). There are 15 residues in the CDR3. The CDR3 loop reads CASGAGGQGGFEQYF. CDR3 sequence (DNA): TGTGCCAGCGGTGCCGGGGGACAGGGGGGCTTCGAGCAGTACTTC.

The chain recombines TRBV19 with TRBJ1-2; TRBD1 matches at 7 bases. The V gene end was trimmed by 3 bases and the J gene end by 1 base; junction bases not matched to a gene: 5. CDR1 LNHDA and CDR2 SQIVND come from the germline V gene (reference sequence). The length of the CDR3 is 15 residues. In nucleotides, the CDR3 is TGTGCCAGTAGTATGAGGGACAGATTTAACTATGGCTACACCTTC. Translating it yields CASSMRDRFNYGYTF.

By frequency in the sample, this clonotype is large. V usage is TRBV30 and J usage is TRBJ2-4; D perhaps matches TRBD1 (5 bases). The CDR3 covers 15 residues. The V end lost 0 bases, the J end lost 6 bases, and 15 bases lay between the germline ends. Germline V lookup: CDR1 GTSNPN, CDR2 SVGIG (reference sequence). Here the CDR3 DNA reads TGTGCCTGGAGTGTACCCAGGGCGAGTAGAAACATTCAGTACTTC. This encodes CAWSVPRASRNIQYF. Supplemented by reference TRBV30 and TRBJ2-4, the full variable domain reads SQTIHQWPATLVQPVGSPLSLECTVEGTSNPNLYWYRQAAGRGLQLLFYSVGIGQISSEVPQNLSASRPQDRQFILSSKKLLLSDSGFYLCAWSVPRASRNIQYFGAGTRLSVL.

The CDR3 bases are TGCGCCAGCGGGGGGGCCGGGACCCAGTACTTC. Residues: CASGGAGTQYF. The chain links TRBV10-2 to TRBJ2-5; a weak D match, TRBD2 (7 bases). Trimming stripped 8 bases from V and 7 bases from J, with 11 bases between. CDR1 and CDR2 (germline): WSHSY, SAAADI. This CDR3 contains 11 residues.

The chain couples TRBV19 to TRBJ2-7; D is ambiguous. Matching the DNA end better, TRBJ2-1 makes the J call doubtful. Per germline, CDR1 LNHDA and CDR2 SQIVND (reference sequence). The CDR3 has 15 residues. In DNA, the CDR3 is TGTGCCAGTAGTCCCTCGGTTAGCTCCTACAATGAGCAGTTCTTC. It is translated as CASSPSVSSYNEQFF.

The chain links TRBV29-1 to TRBJ2-7, with TRBD1 matching over 7 bases. This CDR3 has 14 residues. The germline V gene encodes CDR1 SQVTM and CDR2 ANQGSEA. J was trimmed by 4 bases and V by 6 bases; bases with no gene match: 12. CDR3 sequence (DNA): TGCAGCGTCACCTCCGGGACAGAGGCTTACGAGCAGTACTTC. As protein: CSVTSGTEAYEQYF.

Regarding this clonotype: The conserved phenylalanine or tryptophan normally closing the CDR3 is absent here, so this likely arose from a read error. Because the CDR3's place on the DNA is in doubt, the DNA is left out and the CDR3 is given as listed by TCRdb. The chain uses TRBV5-6 and TRBJ2-6. Per the germline V gene, CDR1 is SGHDT and CDR2 is YYEEEE. Inclusive of both ends, the CDR3 amounts to 8 amino acids. CDR3 sequence: CASSLVRA.

Note on this clonotype: Mismatch with germline at one junction end may stem from a read error. The chain couples TRBV27 to TRBJ2-1, with D hard to call. From germline, CDR1 is MNHEY and CDR2 SMNVEV (reference sequence). This CDR3 is built from 11 residues. DNA of the CDR3: TGCGCCAGCAGTGATTACGATGAGCAGTTCTTC. As protein: CASSDYDEQFF.

This clonotype was recorded only once. The chain joins TRBV12-3 or TRBV12-4 to TRBJ2-1; 11 bases line up with TRBD2. Trimming at V came to 7 bases and at J to 7 bases, leaving 9 bases not matched to a gene. There are 15 residues in the CDR3. The DNA of the CDR3 is TGTGCCAGCATTAGCGGGGGGGCCATGTGGAATGAGCAGTTCTTC. Amino acids: CASISGGAMWNEQFF.

This clonotype ranks as large. The chain carries TRBV6-1 and TRBJ1-1; 10 nucleotides match TRBD1. After removal of 11 bases from V and 4 bases from J, the junction contained 10 bases not matched to a gene. The CDR3 totals 14 residues. Germline CDR1 is MNHNS and CDR2 is SASEGT. DNA of the CDR3: TGTGCCTTAGACAGGGGGCGCGCGAGCACTGAAGCTTTCTTT. As protein: CALDRGRASTEAFF.

This clonotype is labeled medium-sized. The chain is built from TRBV11-2 and TRBJ2-1, with 7 bases that match TRBD1. The CDR3 is 17 amino acids. CDR1 and CDR2 (germline): SGHAT, FQNNGV. Losses at the gene ends were 1 base for V and 0 bases for J; bases not matched to a gene: 6. The CDR3 region has the DNA TGTGCCAGCAGCTTAGGAAAGGGGGCGAGCTCCTACAATGAGCAGTTCTTC. It codes for CASSLGKGASSYNEQFF.

This sequence joins TRBV4-1 and TRBJ2-2; 7 nucleotides line up with TRBD1. CDR3 size: 16 residues. Trimming at V came to 4 bases and at J to 0 bases, leaving 5 bases not matched to a gene. Per the germline V gene, CDR1 is MGHRA and CDR2 is YSYEKL. The CDR3 DNA is TGCGCCAGCAGCCGGCCGGACAGGTCGAACACCGGGGAGCTGTTTTTT. Protein: CASSRPDRSNTGELFF.